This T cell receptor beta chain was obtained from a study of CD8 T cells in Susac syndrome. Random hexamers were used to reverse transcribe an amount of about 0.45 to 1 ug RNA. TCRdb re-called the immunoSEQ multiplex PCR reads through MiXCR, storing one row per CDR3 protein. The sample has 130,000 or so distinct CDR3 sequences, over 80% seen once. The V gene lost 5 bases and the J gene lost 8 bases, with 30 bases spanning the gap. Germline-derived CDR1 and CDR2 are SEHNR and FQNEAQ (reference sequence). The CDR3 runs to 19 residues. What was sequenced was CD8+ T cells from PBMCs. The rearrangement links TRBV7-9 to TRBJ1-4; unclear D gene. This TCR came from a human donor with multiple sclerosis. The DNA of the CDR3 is TGTGCCAGCAGCACCCCCCCCTGGGCGCAGGCCCCGACGGGGGAAAAACTGTTTTTT. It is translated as CASSTPPWAQAPTGEKLFF. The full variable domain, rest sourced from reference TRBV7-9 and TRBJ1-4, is DTGVSQNPRHKITKRGQNVTFRCDPISEHNRLYWYRQTLGQGPEFLTYFQNEAQLEKSRLLSDRFSAERPKGSFSTLEIQRTEQGDSAMYLCASSTPPWAQAPTGEKLFFGSGTQLSVL.